This TCR beta chain was observed in a study of OX40 agonist ivuxolimab in advanced cancers. Looked up from germline, CDR1 is SQVTM and CDR2 is ANQGSEA. Trimming cost V 3 bases and J 3 bases, with 6 bases left between them. CDR3 length: 12 residues. Data came from immunoSEQ multiplex PCR; TCRdb stores just in-frame clones and leaves some out. In the table there are tens of thousands of clones, around 91% of which are singletons. The sequence derives from an adult with an advanced solid tumor such as melanoma, head and neck, liver or kidney cancer. V is TRBV29-1 and J is TRBJ2-1; D is uncertain. This specimen consisted of CD4+ or CD8+ T cells sorted from blood, obtained in a trial of the OX40 agonist ivuxolimab. The CDR3 nucleotides are TGCAGCGTTGAGTGGCACTACAATGAGCAGTTCTTC. Its translation: CSVEWHYNEQFF.